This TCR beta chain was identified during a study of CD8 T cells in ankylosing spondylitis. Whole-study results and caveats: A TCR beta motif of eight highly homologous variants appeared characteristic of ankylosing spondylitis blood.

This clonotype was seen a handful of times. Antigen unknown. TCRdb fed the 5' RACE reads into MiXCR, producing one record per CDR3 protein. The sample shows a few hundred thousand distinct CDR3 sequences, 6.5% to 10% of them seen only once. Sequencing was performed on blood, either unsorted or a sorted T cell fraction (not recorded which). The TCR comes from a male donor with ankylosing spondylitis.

CDR3 residues: CASSPGAGEAFF. The CDR3 DNA sequence: TGTGCCAGCAGCCCCGGGGCAGGTGAAGCTTTCTTT. The chain is built from TRBV9 and TRBJ1-1; maybe TRBD1 (5 bases). Germline loops: CDR1 SGDLS, CDR2 YYNGEE. The CDR3 extends over 12 amino acids. V was cut by 4 bases and J by 7 bases, with 11 bases left in between.